This TCR beta chain came from a study of blood T cell repertoires in COVID-19. Study-wide background: Sites in the United States, Italy and Spain provided acute and convalescent COVID-19 samples. In each case, the material was cDNA or gDNA derived from T cells, B-cell-depleted T cells, or PBMCs.

The V end was cut by 0 bases, the J end by 0 bases, with 8 bases between. This CDR3 is 15 amino acids long. CDR1 is MNHEY, CDR2 SVGAGI, per germline. The authors' processing: Amplifying reference gene primers gave estimates of nucleated cell counts. Assay used: immunoSEQ multiplex PCR; TCRdb lists only in-frame clones, some missing. That table supplies the V and J calls and clone size; D and trimming were determined from the DNA. The sample carries 100,000 to 130,000 clones, about 89% recorded once. This chain joins TRBV6-5 and TRBJ1-1; D not resolved. The sequence was collected from a woman aged 25 to 39 with acute or convalescent COVID-19. The sequenced material came from peripheral blood. The DNA of the CDR3 is TGTGCCAGCAGTTACTCACAGCTCATGAACACTGAAGCTTTCTTT. It translates to CASSYSQLMNTEAFF.